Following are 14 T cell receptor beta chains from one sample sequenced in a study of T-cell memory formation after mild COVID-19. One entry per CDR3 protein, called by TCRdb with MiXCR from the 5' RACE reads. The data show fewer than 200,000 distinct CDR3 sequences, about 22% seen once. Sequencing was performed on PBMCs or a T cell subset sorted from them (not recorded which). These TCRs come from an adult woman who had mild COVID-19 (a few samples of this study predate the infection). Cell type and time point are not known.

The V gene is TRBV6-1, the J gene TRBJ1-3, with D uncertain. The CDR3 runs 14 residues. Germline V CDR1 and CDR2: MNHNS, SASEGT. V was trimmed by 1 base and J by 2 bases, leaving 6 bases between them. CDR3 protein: CASSEGSTGNTIYF. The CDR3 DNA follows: TGTGCCAGCAGTGAAGGATCCACTGGAAACACCATATATTTT.

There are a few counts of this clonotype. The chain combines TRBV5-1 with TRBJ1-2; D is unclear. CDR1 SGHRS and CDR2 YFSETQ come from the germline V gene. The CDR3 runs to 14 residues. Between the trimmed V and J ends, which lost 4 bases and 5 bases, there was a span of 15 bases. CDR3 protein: CASSDTRRPYGYTF. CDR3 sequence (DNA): TGCGCCAGCAGCGACACAAGAAGACCTTATGGCTACACCTTC.

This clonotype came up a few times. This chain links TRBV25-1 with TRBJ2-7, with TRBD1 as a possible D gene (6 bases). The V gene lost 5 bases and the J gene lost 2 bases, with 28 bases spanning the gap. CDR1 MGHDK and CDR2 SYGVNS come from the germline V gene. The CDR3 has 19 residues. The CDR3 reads CASSQKIGTGQNTAYEQYF. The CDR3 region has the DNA TGTGCCAGCAGTCAAAAGATAGGAACGGGACAAAATACGGCCTACGAGCAGTACTTC.

In DNA, the CDR3 is TGCGCCAGCAAACCCGGGACCGCGATCGAGCAGTACTTC. As protein: CASKPGTAIEQYF. The V call is TRBV5-1, the J call TRBJ2-7; TRBD1 or TRBD2 may be the D gene (5 bases each). CDR3 size: 13 residues. V dropped 6 bases and J dropped 6 bases, with 16 bases sitting between them. Per germline, CDR1 SGHRS and CDR2 YFSETQ.

The CDR3, as DNA: TGCGCCAGCAGCTTGGTTACAGATCAATCCGGGGAGCTGTTTTTT. Protein: CASSLVTDQSGELFF. The chain couples TRBV5-1 to TRBJ2-2; unclear D gene. Germline V gene sequence: CDR1 SGHRS, CDR2 YFSETQ. V lost 0 bases and J 6 bases, leaving 12 bases between the germline ends. CDR3 length: 15 residues.

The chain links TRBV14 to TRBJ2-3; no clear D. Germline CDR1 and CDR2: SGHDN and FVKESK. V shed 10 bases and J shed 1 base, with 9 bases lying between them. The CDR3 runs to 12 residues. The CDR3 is CAIPIRTDTQYF. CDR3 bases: TGTGCCATCCCGATTCGCACAGATACGCAGTATTTT.

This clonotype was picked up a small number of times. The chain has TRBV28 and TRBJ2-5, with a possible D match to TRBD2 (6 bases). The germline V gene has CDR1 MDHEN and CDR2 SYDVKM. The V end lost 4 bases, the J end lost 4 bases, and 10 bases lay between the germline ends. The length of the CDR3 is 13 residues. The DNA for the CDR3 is TGTGCCAGCAGTTCGGGACTTTTAGAGACCCAGTACTTC. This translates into CASSSGLLETQYF.

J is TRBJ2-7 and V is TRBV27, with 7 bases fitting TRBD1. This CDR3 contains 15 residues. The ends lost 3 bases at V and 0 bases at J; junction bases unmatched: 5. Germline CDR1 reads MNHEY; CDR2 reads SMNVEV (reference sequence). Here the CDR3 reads CASSFRDRISYEQYF. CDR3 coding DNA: TGTGCCAGCAGTTTCCGGGACAGAATCTCCTACGAGCAGTACTTC.

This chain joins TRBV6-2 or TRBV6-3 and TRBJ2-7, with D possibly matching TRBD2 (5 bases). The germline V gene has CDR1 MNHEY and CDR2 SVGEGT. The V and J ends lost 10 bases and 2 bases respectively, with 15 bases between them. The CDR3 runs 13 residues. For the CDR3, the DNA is TGTGCCACATCCGCTAGCAAACCCTACGAGCAGTACTTC. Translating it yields CATSASKPYEQYF.

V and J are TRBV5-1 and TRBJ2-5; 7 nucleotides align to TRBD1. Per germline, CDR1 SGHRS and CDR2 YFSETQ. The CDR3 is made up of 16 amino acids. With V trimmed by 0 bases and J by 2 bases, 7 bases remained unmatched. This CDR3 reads CASSLGQGRGQETQYF. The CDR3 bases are TGCGCCAGCAGCTTGGGACAGGGAAGGGGGCAAGAGACCCAGTACTTC. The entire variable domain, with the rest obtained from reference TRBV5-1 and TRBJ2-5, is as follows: KAGVTQTPRYLIKTRGQQVTLSCSPISGHRSVSWYQQTPGQGLQFLFEYFSETQRNKGNFPGRFSGRQFSNSRSEMNVSTLELGDSALYLCASSLGQGRGQETQYFGPGTRLLVL.

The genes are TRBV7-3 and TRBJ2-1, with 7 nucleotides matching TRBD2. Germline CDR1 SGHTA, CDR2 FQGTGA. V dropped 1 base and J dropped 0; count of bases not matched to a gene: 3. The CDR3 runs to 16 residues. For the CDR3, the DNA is TGTGCCAGCAGCTTAATAGCGGGCGGCTCCTACAATGAGCAGTTCTTC. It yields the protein CASSLIAGGSYNEQFF.

Here the CDR3 reads CASSQEDAYTEAFF. The CDR3 DNA follows: TGTGCCAGCAGCCAAGAAGATGCATACACTGAAGCTTTCTTT. The chain uses TRBV14 and TRBJ1-1; D is undetermined. V lost 0 bases and J 3 bases, leaving 8 bases between the germline ends. Germline V lookup: CDR1 SGHDN, CDR2 FVKESK. There are 14 residues in the CDR3.

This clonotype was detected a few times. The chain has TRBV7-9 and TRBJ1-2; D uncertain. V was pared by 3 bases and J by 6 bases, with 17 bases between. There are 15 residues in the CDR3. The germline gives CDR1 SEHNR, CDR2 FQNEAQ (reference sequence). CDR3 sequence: CASSFKLSVGDGYTF. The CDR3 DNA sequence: TGTGCCAGCAGCTTTAAACTCTCTGTTGGGGATGGCTACACCTTC.

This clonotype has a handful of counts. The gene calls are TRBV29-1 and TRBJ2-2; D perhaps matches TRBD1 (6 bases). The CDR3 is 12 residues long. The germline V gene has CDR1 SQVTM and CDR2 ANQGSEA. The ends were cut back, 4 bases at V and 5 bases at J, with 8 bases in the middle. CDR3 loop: CSVVGGTGELFF. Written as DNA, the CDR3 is TGCAGCGTTGTAGGGGGAACCGGGGAGCTGTTTTTT.